The sample holds one count of the clone carrying this T cell receptor (beta chain). Its antigen is unidentified. This record comes from a study of STAT3 mutations in large granular lymphocyte leukemia. Here immunoSEQ multiplex PCR was the method, and the copy in TCRdb shows in-frame clones only, minus some. Counted here are about 7,700 clones, around 75% occurring once; the ten biggest clones make up 25%. Germline V lookup: CDR1 MNHEY, CDR2 SVGAGI. With 6 bases removed from V and 3 bases from J, the gap between germline ends came to 12 bases. This CDR3 comprises 14 residues. Findings of the study overall: Every T-cell large granular lymphocyte leukemia patient had at least one immunodominant TCR beta clonotype. In several patients, dominant TCR clone burden exceeded STAT3 mutant burden.

The receptor was isolated from a woman between 40 and 50 years old with T-cell large granular lymphocyte leukemia. Some clones in this sample may be carry-over from other donors' samples. This chain uses TRBV6-5 with TRBJ2-1; weak D call: TRBD2 (7 bases). Sequencing was performed on peripheral blood mononuclear cells. CDR3 sequence reads: CASSRGGDYNEQFF. The CDR3 nucleotides are TGTGCCAGCAGCAGAGGGGGGGACTACAATGAGCAGTTCTTC.